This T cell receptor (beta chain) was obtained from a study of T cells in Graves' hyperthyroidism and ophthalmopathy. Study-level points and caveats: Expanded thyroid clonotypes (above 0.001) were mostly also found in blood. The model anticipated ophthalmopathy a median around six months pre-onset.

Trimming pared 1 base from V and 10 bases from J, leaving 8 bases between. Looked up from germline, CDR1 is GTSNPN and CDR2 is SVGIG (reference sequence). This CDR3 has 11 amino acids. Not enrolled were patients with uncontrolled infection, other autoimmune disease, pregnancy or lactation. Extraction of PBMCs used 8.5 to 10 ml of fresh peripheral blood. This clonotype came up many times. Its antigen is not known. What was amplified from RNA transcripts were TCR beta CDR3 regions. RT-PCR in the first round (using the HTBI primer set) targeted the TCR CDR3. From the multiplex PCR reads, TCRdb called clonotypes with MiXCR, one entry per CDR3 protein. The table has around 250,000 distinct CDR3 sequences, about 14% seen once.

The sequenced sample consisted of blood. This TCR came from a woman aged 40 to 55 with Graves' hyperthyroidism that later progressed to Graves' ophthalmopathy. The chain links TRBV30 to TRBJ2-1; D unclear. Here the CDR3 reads CAWSAVTEQFF. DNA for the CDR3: TGTGCCTGGAGTGCAGTCACCGAGCAGTTCTTC.